One TCR beta chain is described in this entry. The record originates from a study of blood T cell repertoires in COVID-19. Study-level background: Some COVID-19 samples were acute and others convalescent; all came from the United States, Italy and Spain. The cDNA or gDNA used as material had been derived from T cells, B-cell-depleted T cells, or PBMCs.

Sequencing was performed with immunoSEQ multiplex PCR; in TCRdb, only in-frame clones are kept and a portion is missing. The sample carries hundreds of thousands of clones, around 86% recorded once. The TCR originated in a woman aged 45 to 65 with COVID-19, enrolled during active disease. The sequenced sample was peripheral blood.

This CDR3 reads CAPNRDRVNYEQYF. The DNA for the CDR3 is TGCGCCCCCAACCGGGACAGGGTAAACTACGAGCAGTACTTC. This chain connects TRBV23-1 to TRBJ2-7; 9 nucleotides line up with TRBD1. Being an ORF, TRBV23-1 has a function that is uncertain. V was pared by 11 bases and J by 3 bases, with 11 bases of the junction left unmatched. This CDR3 comprises 14 residues.